This section outlines one T cell receptor beta chain sequence together with its context. Assay used: immunoSEQ multiplex PCR; TCRdb lists only in-frame clones, some missing. In the table there are about 240,000 clones, approximately 86% of which are singletons. This entry belongs to a study of blood T cell repertoires in COVID-19. Study-wide context: Sites in the United States, Italy and Spain provided acute and convalescent COVID-19 samples.

Germline V gene sequence: CDR1 MDHEN, CDR2 SYDVKM. CDR3 length: 15 residues. V was clipped by 6 bases and J by 8 bases; unmatched bases: 8. Sequencing used peripheral blood. This sequence joins TRBV28 and TRBJ1-4, with 11 nucleotides matching TRBD1. The receptor was derived from a woman in her 70s with active or convalescent COVID-19. The CDR3 loop is CASRPSGTGGEKLFF. In nucleotides, the CDR3 is TGTGCCAGCAGACCCTCTGGGACAGGGGGGGAAAAACTGTTTTTT.